The rows below give T cell receptor beta chains drawn from one sample of a study of blood T cell dynamics during melanoma immunotherapy. Profiled with immunoSEQ multiplex PCR; TCRdb holds only in-frame clones, not every one. The repertoire holds 10,000 to 13,000 clones, with approximately 88% as singletons. The specimen comprised blood, sampled from a patient treated with checkpoint blockade. The receptors originated from a human donor with melanoma. Both conserved end residues are part of each CDR3. Fields, in order: J gene, CDR3 length, V gene, clone size, CDR3 protein. Some rows mark clone size as missing; the rest say once, few, many or name a class of expanded clone.

TRBJ2-2	13	TRBV11-3	.	CASSLGRNGELFF
TRBJ1-2	15	TRBV6-6	.	CASRTDGRPNYGYTF
TRBJ1-3	16	TRBV9	.	CASSVDGRASGNTIYF
TRBJ1-3	13	TRBV7-2	.	CASSPLTGNTIYF
TRBJ2-1	17	TRBV5-1	.	CASSSRVSGDSYNEQFF
TRBJ2-3	15	TRBV29-1	.	CSVGQGGTVTDTQYF
TRBJ1-2	12	TRBV19	.	CATSDRVRGYTF
TRBJ2-3	14	TRBV6-1	.	CASSEGVATDTQYF
TRBJ2-3	14	TRBV27	.	CASSLLGWGDTQYF
TRBJ2-7	12	TRBV30	.	CAWMGDLYEQYF
TRBJ2-1	15	TRBV7-3	.	CASSDITRGANEQFF
TRBJ2-3	14	TRBV7-6	.	CASSLGSNRDTQYF
TRBJ1-2	17	TRBV4-3	.	CASSQELRAGSNYGYTF
TRBJ2-1	14	TRBV7-6	.	CASSPRGSNNEQFF
TRBJ2-1	13	TRBV6-6	.	CASSRSFYNEQFF
TRBJ2-6	15	TRBV19	.	CASSVSDSGANVLTF
TRBJ2-7	17	TRBV7-9	.	CASSQDGAGRRPGEQYF
TRBJ2-1	12	TRBV7-3	.	CASSLTSREQFF
TRBJ1-2	12	TRBV7-9	.	CASSYGNYGYTF
TRBJ2-7	15	TRBV5-1	.	CASSFSGGLSYEQYF
TRBJ2-1	15	TRBV27	.	CASSARARRGDEQFF
TRBJ2-3	12	TRBV11-3	.	CASSLGTDTQYF
TRBJ1-2	15	TRBV2	.	CASSREGHGNYGYTF
TRBJ2-2	17	TRBV7-9	few	CASSPSSRGRNTGELFF
TRBJ2-3	18	TRBV5-1	.	CASSLIRGGVLSTDTQYF
TRBJ2-1	14	TRBV5-1	.	CASSLRTSSNEQFF
TRBJ2-6	16	TRBV6-5	.	CASSYDSYSGANVLTF
TRBJ1-1	15	TRBV19	.	CASSIDGRGNAEAFF
TRBJ2-5	16	TRBV7-9	.	CASSDTGGLIQETQYF
TRBJ2-1	19	TRBV7-2	.	CASSLGAPYIYSYHNEQFF
TRBJ1-1	16	TRBV5-8	.	CASSLLGGGGNTEAFF
TRBJ1-1	14	TRBV6-5	.	CASSRPRQAREAFF
TRBJ2-3	15	TRBV4-3	.	CASSQEGQSPDTQYF
TRBJ2-3	15	TRBV11-3	few	CASSLEASDQDTQYF
TRBJ2-1	15	TRBV6-5	.	CASSYSTSGSRQQFF
TRBJ1-3	18	TRBV5-6	.	CASSLPGGVLPSGNTIYF
TRBJ2-7	14	TRBV11-2	.	CASSLVAGAGEQYF
TRBJ2-7	11	TRBV6-5	few	CASKGFGEQYF
TRBJ2-1	13	TRBV27	.	CASSWTENNEQFF
TRBJ2-5	16	TRBV4-1	.	CASSQGGGTARETQYF
TRBJ2-3	13	TRBV4-2	.	CASSKGPTDTQYF
TRBJ2-2	13	TRBV11-2	.	CASSFSNTGELFF
TRBJ1-6	13	TRBV7-2	few	CASTGTYNSPLHF
TRBJ2-6	18	TRBV28	.	CASSSSRRRIAGANVLTF
TRBJ1-2	11	TRBV9	.	CASSQLGGYTF
TRBJ1-1	15	TRBV18	.	CASSLGTGANTEAFF
TRBJ1-4	15	TRBV7-9	.	CASSLGQGGNEKLFF
TRBJ1-2	12	TRBV29-1	.	CSARQGDYGYTF
TRBJ1-1	13	TRBV7-2	.	CASSLVEEGPAFF
TRBJ2-7	12	TRBV5-1	few	CASSKQGDEQYF
TRBJ2-3	16	TRBV2	.	CASRRSGPIRADTQYF
TRBJ1-5	13	TRBV19	.	CATFGGAGQPQHF
TRBJ2-7	16	TRBV9	.	CASSVGTRGGAGEQYF
TRBJ1-1	15	TRBV7-2	once	CASSLRRVPDTEAFF
TRBJ2-3	14	TRBV7-2	once	CASSLAPATDTQYF
TRBJ2-3	17	TRBV18	.	CASSLTGGRLLTDTQYF
TRBJ2-3	17	TRBV27	.	CASSLYIPGKGPDTQYF
TRBJ1-1	16	TRBV18	.	CASSPTPRQGWTEAFF
TRBJ2-5	15	TRBV6-5	.	CASSRSGTSQETQYF